The clone carrying this TCR beta chain was seen only a few times. What it recognizes is unknown. This sample was taken from a study of T cell repertoires in cytomegalovirus infection. Study overall: Both a matching HLA type and CMV infection were indicated by public TCR beta signatures.

TCRdb passed the reads through MiXCR, listing each CDR3 protein once. The sample includes some 150,000 distinct CDR3 sequences, about 20% of them seen just once. V dropped 5 bases and J dropped 5; count of bases not matched to a gene: 11. The CDR3 extends over 15 amino acids. Germline V gene sequence: CDR1 SEHNR, CDR2 FQNEAQ (reference sequence). Study-level points and caveats: HLA-C-restricted CMV-specific TCR beta clonotypes prevailed in the ex vivo response. The study identified carriers of CMV plus the relevant HLA from cumulative public TCR beta family frequency.

This clonotype originated in a human donor in good health (CMV status not recorded). Some clones in this sample may be carry-over from other donors' samples. This sequence joins TRBV7-9 and TRBJ2-5; 7 bases are shared with TRBD2. Material for sequencing was PBMCs. The CDR3 here is CASSASGGEEETQYF. CDR3 coding DNA: TGTGCCAGCAGCGCGTCGGGGGGTGAGGAGGAGACCCAGTACTTC.